These 32 T cell receptor beta chains came from one sample sequenced in a study of T cells in Graves' hyperthyroidism and ophthalmopathy. Regions amplified from RNA transcripts were the TCR beta CDR3 regions. Primed by the HTBI set, a first-round RT-PCR was run on the TCR CDR3. TCRdb called the multiplex PCR reads again in MiXCR, with one record for every CDR3 protein. Of hundreds of thousands of distinct CDR3 sequences listed, roughly 20% are singletons. The sequenced material came from blood. The receptors were gathered from a man aged 30 to 39 with Graves' ophthalmopathy.

The chain links TRBV18 to TRBJ1-2; 7 nucleotides match TRBD1. The CDR3 runs 14 residues. With 3 bases clipped from V and 4 bases from J, the junction kept 5 bases outside the gene matches. Looked up from germline, CDR1 is KGHSH and CDR2 is LQKENI. The CDR3 DNA sequence: TGTGCCAGCTCACCGCCGGGACAGAGCTATGGCTACACCTTC. Encoded protein: CASSPPGQSYGYTF.

Only a few counts were recorded for this clonotype. The chain links TRBV25-1 to TRBJ2-3; 12 positions match TRBD2. V shed 4 bases, J shed 3 bases, and the junction held 8 bases outside the gene matches. This CDR3 contains 17 residues. From germline, CDR1 is MGHDK and CDR2 SYGVNS. DNA for the CDR3: TGTGCCAGCAGTGGGAGGGACGGGACTAGCGGGACAGATACGCAGTATTTT. Amino acids: CASSGRDGTSGTDTQYF.

The sample holds a few counts of this clonotype. CDR3 bases: TGTGCCACCAGTGGACCGGGACAGGGTGGAAACACTGAAGCTTTCTTT. Residues: CATSGPGQGGNTEAFF. The rearrangement joins TRBV24-1 to TRBJ1-1; 9 bases agree with TRBD1. The V and J ends lost 5 bases and 2 bases, in that order; junction bases with no gene match: 8. Looked up from germline, CDR1 is KGHDR and CDR2 is SFDVKD. The CDR3 is 16 amino acids.

This chain connects TRBV28 to TRBJ1-5, with no clear D. Trimming shortened V by 2 bases and J by 0 bases, and 17 bases separated the two germline ends. Germline CDR1 MDHEN, CDR2 SYDVKM. CDR3 size: 18 residues. The CDR3 is CASSLDLRTAFSNQPQHF. The CDR3 bases are TGTGCCAGCAGTTTAGACTTACGGACGGCTTTTAGCAATCAGCCCCAGCATTTT. The complete variable domain, with remaining parts taken from reference TRBV28 and TRBJ1-5, reads DVKVTQSSRYLVKRTGEKVFLECVQDMDHENMFWYRQDPGLGLRLIYFSYDVKMKEKGDIPEGYSVSREKKERFSLILESASTNQTSMYLCASSLDLRTAFSNQPQHFGDGTRLSIL.

This clonotype was seen a few times. The chain couples TRBV19 to TRBJ1-5, with D perhaps TRBD1 (5 bases). V was pared by 7 bases and J by 5 bases, with 18 bases between. Germline V gene sequence: CDR1 LNHDA, CDR2 SQIVND (reference sequence). This CDR3 has 15 amino acids. The CDR3 loop reads CASTPRDGRDQPQHF. CDR3 DNA sequence: TGTGCCAGTACCCCAAGGGACGGCCGAGATCAGCCCCAGCATTTT.

This clonotype was seen only a few times. The rearrangement links TRBV7-9 to TRBJ2-7; TRBD2 matches at 7 bases. CDR3 length: 15 residues. Losses at the gene ends were 5 bases for V and 6 bases for J; bases not matched to a gene: 13. Germline V gene data show CDR1 as SEHNR and CDR2 as FQNEAQ (reference sequence). CDR3 nucleotides: TGTGCCAGCAGCCCCCTAGGTGGGAGGGCCGTCGAGCAGTACTTC. Residues: CASSPLGGRAVEQYF. The full variable domain, completed using reference TRBV7-9 and TRBJ2-7, is DTGVSQNPRHKITKRGQNVTFRCDPISEHNRLYWYRQTLGQGPEFLTYFQNEAQLEKSRLLSDRFSAERPKGSFSTLEIQRTEQGDSAMYLCASSPLGGRAVEQYFGPGTRLTVT.

This clonotype was found many times. The V and J genes are TRBV2 and TRBJ2-3, with a tentative D call TRBD2 (6 bases). CDR1 SNHLY and CDR2 FYNNEI come from the germline V gene. V was pared by 10 bases and J by 4 bases, with 15 bases between. The CDR3 has 13 amino acids. Written as DNA, the CDR3 is TGTGCCATCTCCTGGGGGGTAGCAGATACGCAGTATTTT. Its translation is CAISWGVADTQYF.

The CDR3 nucleotides read TGTGCCAGCAGCCAAGATCGGGCGGGATCCACCTACGAGCAGTACTTC. Its protein product is CASSQDRAGSTYEQYF. J is TRBJ2-7 and V is TRBV4-2; perhaps TRBD2 as D (6 bases). V dropped 0 bases and J dropped 2 bases, with 14 bases sitting between them. The germline V gene encodes CDR1 LGHNA and CDR2 YNFKEQ. The CDR3 extends over 16 amino acids.

The J gene is TRBJ2-2, the V gene TRBV6-1, with a possible D match to TRBD2 (6 bases). V shed 9 bases and J shed 0 bases, with 11 bases lying between them. Looked up from germline, CDR1 is MNHNS and CDR2 is SASEGT. The CDR3 totals 14 residues. This chain's CDR3 is CASLRGSNTGELFF. Here the CDR3 DNA reads TGTGCCAGTCTTCGGGGGTCGAACACCGGGGAGCTGTTTTTT.

The V call is TRBV20-1, the J call TRBJ2-1; 8 positions match TRBD2. The length of the CDR3 is 16 residues. V trimming: 0 bases; J trimming: 4 bases; junction bases outside the gene matches: 8. Germline assignment: CDR1 DFQATT and CDR2 SNEGSKA (reference sequence). CDR3 amino acids: CSARDQSGRWYNEQFF. CDR3 nucleotide sequence: TGCAGTGCTAGAGATCAGAGCGGGAGATGGTACAATGAGCAGTTCTTC.

This clonotype was detected a few times. The genes are TRBV5-1 and TRBJ2-1, with 7 bases aligning to TRBD1. J was trimmed by 5 bases and V by 1 base; bases with no gene match: 12. CDR1 is SGHRS and CDR2 is YFSETQ in the germline V gene. The CDR3 is 17 amino acids. In DNA form, the CDR3 reads TGCGCCAGCAGCTTGCCAGGGGGTAGTTTGAAGGACAATGAGCAGTTCTTC. Protein product: CASSLPGGSLKDNEQFF.

The chain carries TRBV20-1 and TRBJ1-4; D gene ambiguous. The CDR3 has 16 residues. Trimming cost V 5 bases and J 11 bases, with 27 bases left between them. The germline CDR1 and CDR2 sequences are DFQATT and SNEGSKA (reference sequence). The CDR3 DNA is TGCAGTGCTCGGCACCTGGAGGCGGGAGAGAGACTGAAACTGTTTTTT. Translation gives CSARHLEAGERLKLFF.

This clonotype has a count of ten or more. This rearrangement joins TRBV2 to TRBJ2-1, with D unclear. The CDR3 totals 15 residues. The V and J ends lost 0 bases and 0 bases respectively, with 6 bases between them. Germline assignment: CDR1 SNHLY and CDR2 FYNNEI. The DNA of the CDR3 is TGTGCCAGCAGTGAAGCGTGGAGCTCCTACAATGAGCAGTTCTTC. Protein product: CASSEAWSSYNEQFF.

In regard to this clonotype: A much larger clone lies one base from this, so it may be a read error. The V and J genes are TRBV5-1 and TRBJ2-7; D is uncertain. Trimming removed 4 bases at V and 1 base at J, with 15 bases between. Germline CDR1 and CDR2: SGHRS and YFSETQ. The CDR3 length is 15 residues. Written as DNA, the CDR3 is TGCGCCAGCAGCCTCGGATATACTCGATCCTACGAGCAGTACTTC. Its protein is CASSLGYTRSYEQYF. Based on the CDR3 plus reference TRBV5-1 and TRBJ2-7, the full variable domain is KAGVTQTPRYLIKTRGQQVTLSCSPISGHRSVSWYQQTPGQGLQFLFEYFSETQRNKGNFPGRFSGRQFSNSRSEMNVSTLELGDSALYLCASSLGYTRSYEQYFGPGTRLTVT.

This clonotype was picked up a small number of times. The V and J genes are TRBV29-1 and TRBJ1-4, with 9 bases that match TRBD1. The V gene's germline CDR1 is SQVTM and CDR2 ANQGSEA. Trimming cost V 4 bases and J 0 bases; bases outside gene matches: 9. The length of the CDR3 is 17 residues. CDR3 in amino acids: CSVAAGQGTTTNEKLFF. CDR3 sequence (DNA): TGCAGCGTTGCAGCTGGACAGGGGACAACAACTAATGAAAAACTGTTTTTT.

This clonotype was seen ten or more times. The rearrangement links TRBV12-3 or TRBV12-4 to TRBJ2-5; D assignment may be TRBD1 or TRBD2 (6 bases each). This CDR3 contains 14 residues. The ends were cut back, 4 bases at V and 5 bases at J, with 14 bases in the middle. CDR3 coding DNA: TGTGCCAGCAGTTGGGGGGCGGGTGGGGAGACCCAGTACTTC. Translating gives CASSWGAGGETQYF.

This chain uses TRBV19 with TRBJ1-5; TRBD1 matches at 9 bases. The CDR3 contains 14 residues. CDR1 is LNHDA and CDR2 is SQIVND in the germline V gene (reference sequence). V was pared by 3 bases and J by 7 bases, with 4 bases of the junction left unmatched. This CDR3 reads CASSITGGQQPQHF. DNA of the CDR3: TGTGCCAGTAGTATCACAGGGGGCCAACAGCCCCAGCATTTT.

The rearrangement links TRBV24-1 to TRBJ2-2; D is unclear. Germline loops: CDR1 KGHDR, CDR2 SFDVKD. This CDR3 contains 12 residues. The V gene lost 4 bases and the J gene lost 4 bases, with 3 bases spanning the gap. The CDR3 DNA reads TGTGCCACCAGTGAGCCCACCGGGGAGCTGTTTTTT. This gives the protein CATSEPTGELFF.

The chain uses TRBV15 and TRBJ1-2; TRBD1 matches at 7 bases. The CDR3 is made up of 19 amino acids. V was pared by 3 bases and J by 4 bases, with 20 bases of the junction left unmatched. Germline V CDR1 and CDR2: LNHNV, YYDKDF (reference sequence). DNA for the CDR3: TGTGCCACCAGCAGGACCGATGAGAACCTCGGGACAGCTCCCTATGGCTACACCTTC. Protein sequence: CATSRTDENLGTAPYGYTF.

The V and J genes are TRBV5-1 and TRBJ2-2, with TRBD1 as a possible D gene (5 bases). The V end lost 3 bases, the J end lost 3 bases, and 12 bases lay between the germline ends. The CDR3 has 15 amino acids. Germline V gene data show CDR1 as SGHRS and CDR2 as YFSETQ. CDR3 in DNA: TGCGCCAGCAGCTCTGGGGCAGGACACACCGGGGAGCTGTTTTTT. It is translated as CASSSGAGHTGELFF.

The genes are TRBV20-1 and TRBJ2-5; the D gene could be TRBD1 or TRBD2 (5 bases each). The CDR3 runs 15 residues. V lost 3 bases, J lost 5 bases, and 19 bases lay in between. Germline CDR1 reads DFQATT; CDR2 reads SNEGSKA (reference sequence). The CDR3 here is CSASGLWGLRETQYF. The CDR3 coding sequence is TGCAGTGCTAGTGGACTGTGGGGCTTGAGGGAGACCCAGTACTTC.

This clonotype was counted only a few times. This chain uses TRBV10-3 with TRBJ2-1, with a possible D match to TRBD1 (5 bases). Trimming removed 9 bases at V and 5 bases at J, with 17 bases between. This CDR3 comprises 14 residues. CDR1 and CDR2 from the germline V gene are ENHRY and SYGVKD. The DNA of the CDR3 is TGTGCCATACAAGACCCACAGGCAAACAATGAGCAGTTCTTC. Protein product: CAIQDPQANNEQFF.

In this sample, this clonotype turned up a few times. V is TRBV9 and J is TRBJ2-3; 9 bases agree with TRBD2. Germline lookup yields CDR1 SGDLS and CDR2 YYNGEE. V lost 6 bases, J lost 3 bases, and 8 bases stayed unmatched. The length of the CDR3 is 15 residues. Written as DNA, the CDR3 is TGTGCCAGCACCAATAGCGGGAGAAGTACAGATACGCAGTATTTT. Translated: CASTNSGRSTDTQYF.

This clonotype has ten or more counts. CDR3 sequence reads: CASSLMRTDTQYF. The CDR3, as DNA: TGTGCCAGCAGCCTAATGCGCACAGATACGCAGTATTTT. The gene calls are TRBV11-2 and TRBJ2-3; D remains unclear. This CDR3 region has 13 residues. Trimming cost V 5 bases and J 1 base, with 7 bases left between them. The V gene's germline CDR1 is SGHAT and CDR2 FQNNGV.

This clonotype has a count of ten or more. The V call is TRBV12-3 or TRBV12-4, the J call TRBJ1-1; D may be TRBD1 (5 bases). The CDR3 sequence is 15 residues long. V shed 3 bases and J shed 4 bases, with 15 bases lying between them. CDR3 in DNA: TGTGCCAGCAGTTTCTTTTCCGGGGGGAGCACTGAAGCTTTCTTT. This gives the protein CASSFFSGGSTEAFF.

The sample holds a few counts of this clonotype. This sequence joins TRBV5-1 and TRBJ2-1; TRBD2 agrees at 12 bases. This CDR3 is built from 19 residues. Germline V gene lookup returns CDR1 SGHRS and CDR2 YFSETQ. The ends lost 2 bases at V and 0 bases at J; junction bases unmatched: 9. Here the CDR3 DNA reads TGCGCCAGCAGCTTTAGCAGGACTAGCGGGGACAGCTCCTACAATGAGCAGTTCTTC. This gives the protein CASSFSRTSGDSSYNEQFF.

This clonotype has just a few counts. V is TRBV18 and J is TRBJ2-5; D call uncertain. The CDR3 is 13 amino acids. The V gene's germline CDR1 is KGHSH and CDR2 LQKENI. Trimming removed 5 bases from V and 1 base from J, with 8 bases in between. CDR3 sequence (DNA): TGTGCCAGCTCAACAGACGGCCAAGAGACCCAGTACTTC. Translating it yields CASSTDGQETQYF.

In this sample, this clonotype turned up many times. The chain carries TRBV12-3 or TRBV12-4 and TRBJ1-2; D possibly corresponds to TRBD1 (5 bases). This CDR3 spans 14 amino acids. V was trimmed by 6 bases and J by 4 bases, leaving 15 bases between them. CDR3 nucleotides: TGTGCCAGCAGAGAGACAGACGACGTCTATGGCTACACCTTC. This codes for CASRETDDVYGYTF.

This clonotype was seen a few times. The chain is built from TRBV5-1 and TRBJ2-6, with D possibly being TRBD1 (6 bases). CDR1 and CDR2 from the germline V gene are SGHRS and YFSETQ. Trimming pared 7 bases from V and 0 bases from J, leaving 14 bases between. This CDR3 has 16 amino acids. The CDR3 DNA reads TGCGCCAGCGGGGGCGACTCTAGCTCTGGGGCCAACGTCCTGACTTTC. Translation gives CASGGDSSSGANVLTF.

This clonotype was found many times. The chain combines TRBV5-6 with TRBJ2-7, with D unclear. V gave up 3 bases and J gave up 3 bases, with 13 bases separating them. Germline CDR1 is SGHDT and CDR2 is YYEEEE. The CDR3 spans 14 residues. The CDR3 is CASSSPSESYEQYF. The CDR3, as DNA: TGTGCCAGCAGCTCACCGAGCGAAAGCTACGAGCAGTACTTC.

This clonotype was counted at least ten times. This rearrangement joins TRBV2 to TRBJ2-7; the D is unclear. This CDR3 spans 13 amino acids. Germline-derived CDR1 and CDR2 are SNHLY and FYNNEI. Trimming removed 3 bases at V and 1 base at J, with 7 bases between. The CDR3 DNA reads TGTGCCAGCAGTGATGGGTTTTCCTACGAGCAGTACTTC. Amino acids: CASSDGFSYEQYF.

This clonotype showed up just a few times. V and J are TRBV19 and TRBJ1-6; D is possibly TRBD1 (5 bases). Trimming took 1 base from V and 7 from J, leaving 14 bases between them. The CDR3 consists of 16 residues. Germline assignment: CDR1 LNHDA and CDR2 SQIVND (reference sequence). Written as DNA, the CDR3 is TGTGCCAGTAGTATAGGGGGCGGCACAAGGAATTCACCCCTCCACTTT. The encoded protein is CASSIGGGTRNSPLHF.